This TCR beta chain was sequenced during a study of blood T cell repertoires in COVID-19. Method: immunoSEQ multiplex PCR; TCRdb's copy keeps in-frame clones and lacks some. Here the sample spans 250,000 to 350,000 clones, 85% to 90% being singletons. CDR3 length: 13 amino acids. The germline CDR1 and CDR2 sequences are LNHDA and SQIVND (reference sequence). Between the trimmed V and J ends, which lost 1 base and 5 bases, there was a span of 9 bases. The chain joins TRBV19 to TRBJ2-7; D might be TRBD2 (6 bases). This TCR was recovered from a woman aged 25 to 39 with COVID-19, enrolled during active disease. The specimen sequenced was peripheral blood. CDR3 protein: CASSIVPGDEQYF. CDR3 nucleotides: TGTGCCAGTAGTATAGTACCGGGGGACGAGCAGTACTTC.